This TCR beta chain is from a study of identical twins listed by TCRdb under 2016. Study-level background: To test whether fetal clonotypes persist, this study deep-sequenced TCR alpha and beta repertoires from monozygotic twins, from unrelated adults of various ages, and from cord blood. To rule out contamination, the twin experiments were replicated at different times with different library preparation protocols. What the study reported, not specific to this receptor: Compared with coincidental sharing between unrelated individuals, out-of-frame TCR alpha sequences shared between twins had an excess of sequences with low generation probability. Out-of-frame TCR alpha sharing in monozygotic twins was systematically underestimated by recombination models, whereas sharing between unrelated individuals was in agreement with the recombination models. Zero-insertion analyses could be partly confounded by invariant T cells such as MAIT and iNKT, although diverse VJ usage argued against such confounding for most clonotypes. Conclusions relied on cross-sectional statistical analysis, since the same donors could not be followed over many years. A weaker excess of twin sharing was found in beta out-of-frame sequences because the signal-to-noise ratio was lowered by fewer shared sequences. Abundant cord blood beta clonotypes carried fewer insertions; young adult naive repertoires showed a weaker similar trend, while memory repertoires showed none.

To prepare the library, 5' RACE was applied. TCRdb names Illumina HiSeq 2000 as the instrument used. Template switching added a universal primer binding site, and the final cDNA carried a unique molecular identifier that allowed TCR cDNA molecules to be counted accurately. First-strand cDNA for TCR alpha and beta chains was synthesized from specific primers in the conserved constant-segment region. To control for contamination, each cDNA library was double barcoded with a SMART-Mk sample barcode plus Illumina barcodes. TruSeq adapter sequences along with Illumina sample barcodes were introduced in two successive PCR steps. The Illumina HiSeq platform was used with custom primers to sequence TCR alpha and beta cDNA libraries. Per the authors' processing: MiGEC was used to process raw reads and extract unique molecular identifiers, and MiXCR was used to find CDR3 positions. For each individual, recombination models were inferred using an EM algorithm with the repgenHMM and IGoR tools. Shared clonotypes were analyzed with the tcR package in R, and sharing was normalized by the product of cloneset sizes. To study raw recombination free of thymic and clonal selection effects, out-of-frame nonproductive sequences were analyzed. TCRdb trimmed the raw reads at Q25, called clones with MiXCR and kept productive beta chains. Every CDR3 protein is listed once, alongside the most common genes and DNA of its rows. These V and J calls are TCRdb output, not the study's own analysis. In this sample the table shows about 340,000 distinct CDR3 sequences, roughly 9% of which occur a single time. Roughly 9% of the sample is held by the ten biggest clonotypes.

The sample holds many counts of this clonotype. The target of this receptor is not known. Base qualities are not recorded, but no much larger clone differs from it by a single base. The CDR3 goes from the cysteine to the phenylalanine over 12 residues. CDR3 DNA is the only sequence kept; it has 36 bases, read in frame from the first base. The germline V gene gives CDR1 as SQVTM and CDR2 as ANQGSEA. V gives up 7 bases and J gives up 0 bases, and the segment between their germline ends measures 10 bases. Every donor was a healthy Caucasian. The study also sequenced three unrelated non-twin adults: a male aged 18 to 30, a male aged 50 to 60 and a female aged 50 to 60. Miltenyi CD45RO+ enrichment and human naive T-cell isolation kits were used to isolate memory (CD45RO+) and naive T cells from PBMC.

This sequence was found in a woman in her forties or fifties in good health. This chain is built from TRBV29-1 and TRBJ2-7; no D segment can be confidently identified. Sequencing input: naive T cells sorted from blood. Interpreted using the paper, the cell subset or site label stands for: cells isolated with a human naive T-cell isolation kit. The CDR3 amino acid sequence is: CSAIRPSYEQYF. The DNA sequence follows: TGCAGCGCAATCAGACCCTCCTACGAGCAGTACTTC.